This TCR beta chain emerged from a study of Graves' ophthalmopathy and Graves' hyperthyroidism. As the template, RNA transcripts were used to amplify TCR beta CDR3 regions. The first-round RT-PCR employed HTBI primers together with the Qiagen OneStep RT-PCR kit. A multiplex PCR was then performed as the second round. MiXCR, run by TCRdb on the multiplex PCR reads, gives a single entry per CDR3 protein. Of under 250,000 distinct CDR3 sequences listed, about 22% were seen once; the top ten hold around 40%. Other autoimmune diseases, uncontrolled infections, pregnancy and lactation each led to patient exclusion. The sample holds many counts of this clonotype. Antigen specificity is unknown. Notes on the study in general: The majority of expanded thyroid clonotypes above 0.001 frequency also occurred in blood.

Germline lookup yields CDR1 MNHNS and CDR2 SASEGT. V was shortened by 2 bases and J by 7 bases, with 12 bases between the two germline ends. The CDR3 length is 13 residues. Source material: peripheral blood. The sequence was obtained from a woman in her forties or fifties with Graves' ophthalmopathy. The V call is TRBV6-1, the J call TRBJ2-7; D not resolved. The CDR3 region has the DNA TGTGCCAGCAGTGAATCTGTCCCCCGGGAGCAGTACTTC. This codes for CASSESVPREQYF.